This section outlines one T cell receptor (beta chain) sequence together with its context. Other DNA variants within this sample encode the same CDR3. The germline V and J ends were trimmed by 6 bases and 7 bases, with 27 bases remaining between them. The CDR3 has 16 residues. Germline values: CDR1 DFQATT, CDR2 SNEGSKA (reference sequence). These data originate in a study of metastatic and nonmetastatic thyroid tumors. Nobody among the patients had been given any treatment before thyroid surgery. TCRdb reassembled clones from the PCR reads with MiXCR. The data show under 75,000 clones, with around 19% seen just once and 9.5% to 15% held by the top ten.

This receptor was identified in a female donor with papillary thyroid cancer or a benign thyroid nodule (not recorded which). Some clones in this sample may be carry-over from other donors' samples. The sample comprised blood. The chain links TRBV20-1 to TRBJ2-5; weak D call: TRBD2 (6 bases). The CDR3 coding sequence is TGCAGTGCCTCCTCTTCCCCAGGACTAAGGATGCGGACCCAGTACTTC. Residues: CSASSSPGLRMRTQYF.